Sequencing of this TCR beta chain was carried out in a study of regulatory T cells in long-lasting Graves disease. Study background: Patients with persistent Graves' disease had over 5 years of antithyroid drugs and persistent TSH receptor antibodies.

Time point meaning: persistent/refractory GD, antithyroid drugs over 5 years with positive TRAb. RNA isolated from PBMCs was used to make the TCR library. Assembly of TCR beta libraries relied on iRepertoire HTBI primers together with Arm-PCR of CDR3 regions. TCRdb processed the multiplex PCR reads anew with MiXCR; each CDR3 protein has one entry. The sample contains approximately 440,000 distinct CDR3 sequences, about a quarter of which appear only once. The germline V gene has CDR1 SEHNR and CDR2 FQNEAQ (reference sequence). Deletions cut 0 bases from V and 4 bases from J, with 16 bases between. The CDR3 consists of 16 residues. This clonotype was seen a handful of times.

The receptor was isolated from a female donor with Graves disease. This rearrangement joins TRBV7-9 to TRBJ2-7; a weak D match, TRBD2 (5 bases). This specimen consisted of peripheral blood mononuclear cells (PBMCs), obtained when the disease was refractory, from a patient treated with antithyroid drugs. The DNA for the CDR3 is TGTGCCAGCAGCTTAGCGCCGGTGCTAGCAGATTACGAGCAGTACTTC. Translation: CASSLAPVLADYEQYF.